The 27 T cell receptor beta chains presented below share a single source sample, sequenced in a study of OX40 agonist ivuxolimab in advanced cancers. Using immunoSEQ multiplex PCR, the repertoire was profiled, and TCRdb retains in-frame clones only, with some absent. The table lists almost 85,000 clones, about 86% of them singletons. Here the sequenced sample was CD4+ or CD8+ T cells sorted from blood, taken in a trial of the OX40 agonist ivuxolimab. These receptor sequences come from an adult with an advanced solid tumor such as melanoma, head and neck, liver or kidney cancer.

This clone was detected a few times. CDR3 in amino acids: CASSDSGNTIYF. The CDR3 DNA sequence: TGTGCCAGCTCCGACTCCGGAAACACCATATATTTT. The chain employs TRBV18 and TRBJ1-3; D gene uncertain. This CDR3 is built from 12 residues. From germline, CDR1 is KGHSH and CDR2 LQKENI. Trimming pared 6 bases from V and 4 bases from J, leaving 7 bases between.

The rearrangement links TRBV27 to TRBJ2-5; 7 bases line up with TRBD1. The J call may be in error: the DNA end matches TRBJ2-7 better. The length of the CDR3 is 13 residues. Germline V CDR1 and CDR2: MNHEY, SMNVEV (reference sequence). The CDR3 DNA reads TGTGCCAGCAGTTCCGGACAGGATTACGAGCAGTACTTC. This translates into CASSSGQDYEQYF.

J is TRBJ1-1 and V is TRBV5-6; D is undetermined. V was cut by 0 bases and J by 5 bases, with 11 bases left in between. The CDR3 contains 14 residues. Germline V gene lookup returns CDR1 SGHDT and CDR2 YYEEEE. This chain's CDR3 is CASSLGRRRTEAFF. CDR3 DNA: TGTGCCAGCAGCTTGGGGCGGCGGAGGACTGAAGCTTTCTTT.

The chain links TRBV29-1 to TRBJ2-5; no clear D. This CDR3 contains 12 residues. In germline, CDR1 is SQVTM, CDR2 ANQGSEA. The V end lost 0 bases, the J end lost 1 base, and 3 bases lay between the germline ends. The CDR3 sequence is CSVEDVQETQYF. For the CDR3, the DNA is TGCAGCGTTGAAGACGTCCAAGAGACCCAGTACTTC.

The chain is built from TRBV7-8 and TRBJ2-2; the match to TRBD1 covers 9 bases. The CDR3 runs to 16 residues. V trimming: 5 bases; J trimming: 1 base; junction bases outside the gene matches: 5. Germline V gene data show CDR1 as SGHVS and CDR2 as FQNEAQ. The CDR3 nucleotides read TGTGCCAGCAGCAAACAGGGGGCGAGGAACACCGGGGAGCTGTTTTTT. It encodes CASSKQGARNTGELFF.

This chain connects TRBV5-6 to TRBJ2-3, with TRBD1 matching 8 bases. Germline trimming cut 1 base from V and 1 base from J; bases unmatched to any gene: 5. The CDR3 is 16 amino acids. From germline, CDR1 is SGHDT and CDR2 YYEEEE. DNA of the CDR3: TGTGCCAGCAGCTTGTTTCAGACAGGGGGCACAGATACGCAGTATTTT. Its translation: CASSLFQTGGTDTQYF.

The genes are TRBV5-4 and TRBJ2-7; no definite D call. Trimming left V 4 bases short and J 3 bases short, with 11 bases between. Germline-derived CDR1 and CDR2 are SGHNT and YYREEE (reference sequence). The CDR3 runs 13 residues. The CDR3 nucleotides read TGTGCCAGCAGCCCTGGGTCCTTCTACGAGCAGTACTTC. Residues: CASSPGSFYEQYF.

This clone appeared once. This CDR3 reads CAISERYEQFF. CDR3 bases: TGTGCCATCAGTGAGAGGTACGAGCAGTTCTTC. V gene TRBV10-3 combines with J gene TRBJ2-1; the D is unclear. In germline, CDR1 is ENHRY, CDR2 SYGVKD. The CDR3 loop spans 11 amino acids. V dropped 2 bases and J dropped 10 bases, with 6 bases sitting between them.

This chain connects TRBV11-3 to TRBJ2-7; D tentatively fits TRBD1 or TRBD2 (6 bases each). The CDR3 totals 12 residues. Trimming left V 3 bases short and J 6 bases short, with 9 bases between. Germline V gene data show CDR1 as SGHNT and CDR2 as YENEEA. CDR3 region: CASSFGGLEQYF. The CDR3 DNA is TGTGCCAGCAGCTTTGGGGGGCTCGAGCAGTACTTC.

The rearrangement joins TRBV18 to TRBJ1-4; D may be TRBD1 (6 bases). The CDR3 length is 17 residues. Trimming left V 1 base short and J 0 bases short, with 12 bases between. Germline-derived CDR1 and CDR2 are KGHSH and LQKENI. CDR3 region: CASSPRYGQPTNEKLFF. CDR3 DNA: TGTGCCAGCTCACCACGATACGGACAGCCAACTAATGAAAAACTGTTTTTT.

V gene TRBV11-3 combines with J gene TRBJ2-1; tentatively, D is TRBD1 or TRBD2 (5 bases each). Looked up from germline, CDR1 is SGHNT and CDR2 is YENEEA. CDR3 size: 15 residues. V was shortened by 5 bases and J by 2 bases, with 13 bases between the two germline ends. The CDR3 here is CASSRMRGPYNEQFF. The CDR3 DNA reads TGTGCCAGCAGCCGGATGAGGGGACCCTACAATGAGCAGTTCTTC.

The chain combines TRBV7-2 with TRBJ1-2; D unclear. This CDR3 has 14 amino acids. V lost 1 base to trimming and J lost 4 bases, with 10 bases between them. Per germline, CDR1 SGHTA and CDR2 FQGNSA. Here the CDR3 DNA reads TGTGCCAGCAGCTTAGACCACAGCACCTATGGCTACACCTTC. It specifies CASSLDHSTYGYTF.

CDR3 nucleotide sequence: TGCGCCAGCAGCCAAGGACGGAAGCGGGGAGATACGCAGTATTTT. Its protein product is CASSQGRKRGDTQYF. The chain links TRBV4-1 to TRBJ2-3; TRBD2 matches 7 bases. Germline CDR1 MGHRA, CDR2 YSYEKL. CDR3 length: 15 residues. The V gene end was trimmed by 1 base and the J gene end by 5 bases; junction bases not matched to a gene: 6.

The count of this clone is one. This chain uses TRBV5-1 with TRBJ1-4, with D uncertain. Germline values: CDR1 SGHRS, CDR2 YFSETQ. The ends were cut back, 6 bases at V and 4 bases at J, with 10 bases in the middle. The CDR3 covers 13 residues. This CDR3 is CASKAVGNEKLFF. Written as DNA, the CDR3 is TGCGCCAGCAAGGCTGTTGGTAATGAAAAACTGTTTTTT. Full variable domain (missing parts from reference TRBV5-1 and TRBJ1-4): KAGVTQTPRYLIKTRGQQVTLSCSPISGHRSVSWYQQTPGQGLQFLFEYFSETQRNKGNFPGRFSGRQFSNSRSEMNVSTLELGDSALYLCASKAVGNEKLFFGSGTQLSVL.

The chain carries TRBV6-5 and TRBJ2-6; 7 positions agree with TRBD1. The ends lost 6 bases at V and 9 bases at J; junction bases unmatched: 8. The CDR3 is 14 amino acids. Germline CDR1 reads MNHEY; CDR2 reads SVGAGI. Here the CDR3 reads CASRPGTALNVLTF. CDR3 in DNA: TGTGCCAGCAGGCCCGGGACAGCCCTCAACGTCCTGACTTTC.

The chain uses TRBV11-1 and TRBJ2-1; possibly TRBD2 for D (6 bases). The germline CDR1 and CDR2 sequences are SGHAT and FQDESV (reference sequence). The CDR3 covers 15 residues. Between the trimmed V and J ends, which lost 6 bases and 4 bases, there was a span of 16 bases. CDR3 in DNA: TGTGCCAGCAGTCACCGCGGGGAGGCTTACAATGAGCAGTTCTTC. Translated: CASSHRGEAYNEQFF.

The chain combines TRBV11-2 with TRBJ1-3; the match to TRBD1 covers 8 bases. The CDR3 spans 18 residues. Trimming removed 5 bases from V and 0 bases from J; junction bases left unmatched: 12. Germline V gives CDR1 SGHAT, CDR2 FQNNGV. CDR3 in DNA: TGTGCCAGCAGCCCCACCCGACAGGGGAGTAGCTCTGGAAACACCATATATTTT. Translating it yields CASSPTRQGSSSGNTIYF.

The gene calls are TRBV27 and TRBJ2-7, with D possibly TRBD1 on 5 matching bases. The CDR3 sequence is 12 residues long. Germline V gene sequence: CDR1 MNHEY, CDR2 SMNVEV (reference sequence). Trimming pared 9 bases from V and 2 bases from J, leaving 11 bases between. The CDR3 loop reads CASIQVPYEQYF. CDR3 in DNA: TGTGCCAGTATACAGGTCCCCTACGAGCAGTACTTC.

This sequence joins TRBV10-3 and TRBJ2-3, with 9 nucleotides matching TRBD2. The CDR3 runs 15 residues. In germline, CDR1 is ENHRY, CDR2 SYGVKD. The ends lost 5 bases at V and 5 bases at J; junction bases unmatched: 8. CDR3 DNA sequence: TGTGCCATCAGTCAAGCGGGGGGCCTCGGAGATACGCAGTATTTT. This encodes CAISQAGGLGDTQYF.

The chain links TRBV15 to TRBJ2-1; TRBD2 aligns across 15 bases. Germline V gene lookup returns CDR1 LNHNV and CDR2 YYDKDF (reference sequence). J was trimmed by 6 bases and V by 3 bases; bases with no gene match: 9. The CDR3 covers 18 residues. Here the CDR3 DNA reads TGTGCCACCAGCAGGGGGACTAGCGGGAGGAGGGAAGGCAATGAGCAGTTCTTC. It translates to CATSRGTSGRREGNEQFF.

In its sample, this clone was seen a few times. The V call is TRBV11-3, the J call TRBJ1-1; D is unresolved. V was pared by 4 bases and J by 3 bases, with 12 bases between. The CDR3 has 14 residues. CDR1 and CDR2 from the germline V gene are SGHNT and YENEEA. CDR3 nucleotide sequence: TGTGCCAGCAGCTGGGTGGAATACGACACTGAAGCTTTCTTT. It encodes CASSWVEYDTEAFF.

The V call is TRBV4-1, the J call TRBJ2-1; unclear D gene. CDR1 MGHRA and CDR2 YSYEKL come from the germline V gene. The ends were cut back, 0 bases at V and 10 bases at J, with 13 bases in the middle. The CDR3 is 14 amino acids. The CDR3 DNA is TGCGCCAGCAGCCAAGAAGGGTTCGCATCCGAGCAGTTCTTC. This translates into CASSQEGFASEQFF.

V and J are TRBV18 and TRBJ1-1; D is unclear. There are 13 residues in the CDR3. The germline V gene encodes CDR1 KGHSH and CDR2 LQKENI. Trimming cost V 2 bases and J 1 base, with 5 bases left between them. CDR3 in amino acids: CASSPGTNTEAFF. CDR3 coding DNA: TGTGCCAGCTCACCAGGAACGAACACTGAAGCTTTCTTT.

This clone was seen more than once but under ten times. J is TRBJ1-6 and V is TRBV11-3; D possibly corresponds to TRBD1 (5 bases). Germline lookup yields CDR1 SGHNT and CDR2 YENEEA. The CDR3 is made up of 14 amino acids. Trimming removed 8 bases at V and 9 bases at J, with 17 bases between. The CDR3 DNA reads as TGTGCCAGCGGCAGCGGGCAGGGCGGTTCACCCCTCCACTTT. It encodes CASGSGQGGSPLHF.

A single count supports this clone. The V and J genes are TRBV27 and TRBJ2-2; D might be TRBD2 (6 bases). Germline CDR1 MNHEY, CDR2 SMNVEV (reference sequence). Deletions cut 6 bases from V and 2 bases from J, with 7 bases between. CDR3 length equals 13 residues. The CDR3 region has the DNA TGTGCCAGCAGCGGGGGAAACACCGGGGAGCTGTTTTTT. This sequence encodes CASSGGNTGELFF.

The CDR3 loop is CASSPDGTTDTQYF. The CDR3 bases are TGTGCCAGCAGCCCCGATGGGACGACAGATACGCAGTATTTT. The gene calls are TRBV7-9 and TRBJ2-3; D is perhaps TRBD1 or TRBD2 (5 bases each). CDR3 length equals 14 residues. Germline lookup yields CDR1 SEHNR and CDR2 FQNEAQ (reference sequence). The V gene lost 5 bases and the J gene lost 3 bases, with 12 bases spanning the gap.

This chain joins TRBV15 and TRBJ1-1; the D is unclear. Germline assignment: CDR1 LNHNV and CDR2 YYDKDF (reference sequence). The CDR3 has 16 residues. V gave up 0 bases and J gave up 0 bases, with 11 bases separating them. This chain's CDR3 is CATSRDTGWMNTEAFF. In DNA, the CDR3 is TGTGCCACCAGCAGAGATACGGGGTGGATGAACACTGAAGCTTTCTTT.